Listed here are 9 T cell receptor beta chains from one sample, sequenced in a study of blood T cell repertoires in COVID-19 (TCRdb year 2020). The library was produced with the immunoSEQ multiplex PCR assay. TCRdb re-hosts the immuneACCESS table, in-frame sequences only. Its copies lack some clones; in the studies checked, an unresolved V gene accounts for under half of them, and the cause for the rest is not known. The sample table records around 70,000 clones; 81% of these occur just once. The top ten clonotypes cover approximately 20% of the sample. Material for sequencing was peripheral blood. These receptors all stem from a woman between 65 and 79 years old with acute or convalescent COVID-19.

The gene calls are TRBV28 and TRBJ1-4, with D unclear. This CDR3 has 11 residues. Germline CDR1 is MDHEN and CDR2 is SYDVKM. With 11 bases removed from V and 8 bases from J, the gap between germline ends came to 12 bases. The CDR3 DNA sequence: TGTGCCTGTGGAGAGGTAGAAAAACTGTTTTTT. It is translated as CACGEVEKLFF. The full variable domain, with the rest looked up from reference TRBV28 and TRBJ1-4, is DVKVTQSSRYLVKRTGEKVFLECVQDMDHENMFWYRQDPGLGLRLIYFSYDVKMKEKGDIPEGYSVSREKKERFSLILESASTNQTSMYLCACGEVEKLFFGSGTQLSVL.

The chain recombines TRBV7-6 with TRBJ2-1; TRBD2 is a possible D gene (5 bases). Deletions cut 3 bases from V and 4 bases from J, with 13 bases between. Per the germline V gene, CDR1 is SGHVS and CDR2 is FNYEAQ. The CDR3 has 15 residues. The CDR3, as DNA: TGTGCCAGCAGCTTTGAGGCTGGGAGATACAATGAGCAGTTCTTC. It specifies CASSFEAGRYNEQFF.

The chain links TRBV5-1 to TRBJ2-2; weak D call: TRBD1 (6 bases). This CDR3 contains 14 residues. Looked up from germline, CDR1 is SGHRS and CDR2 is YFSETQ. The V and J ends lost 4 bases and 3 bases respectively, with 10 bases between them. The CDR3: CASSLWTDTGELFF. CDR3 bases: TGCGCCAGCAGCCTCTGGACAGACACCGGGGAGCTGTTTTTT.

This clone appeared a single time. The DNA for the CDR3 is TGTGCCAGCAGTCCGGGACTGTCTGACCGTAGCAATCAGCCCCAGCATTTT. Protein product: CASSPGLSDRSNQPQHF. The chain joins TRBV28 to TRBJ1-5; possible D gene TRBD1, 5 bases. CDR3 size: 17 residues. Germline V gene lookup returns CDR1 MDHEN and CDR2 SYDVKM. The ends were cut back, 5 bases at V and 0 bases at J, with 17 bases in the middle.

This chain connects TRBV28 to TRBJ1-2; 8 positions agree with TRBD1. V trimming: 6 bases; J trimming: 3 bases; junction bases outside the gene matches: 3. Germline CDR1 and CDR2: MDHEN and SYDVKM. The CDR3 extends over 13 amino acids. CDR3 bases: TGTGCCAGCAGACTGACAGGGGACTATGGCTACACCTTC. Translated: CASRLTGDYGYTF.

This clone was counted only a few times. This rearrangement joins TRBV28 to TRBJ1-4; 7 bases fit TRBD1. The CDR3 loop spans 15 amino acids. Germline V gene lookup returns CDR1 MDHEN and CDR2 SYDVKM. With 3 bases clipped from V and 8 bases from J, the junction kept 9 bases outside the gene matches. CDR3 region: CASSFPHRGGEKLFF. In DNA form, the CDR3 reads TGTGCCAGCAGTTTCCCCCACAGGGGCGGAGAAAAACTGTTTTTT.

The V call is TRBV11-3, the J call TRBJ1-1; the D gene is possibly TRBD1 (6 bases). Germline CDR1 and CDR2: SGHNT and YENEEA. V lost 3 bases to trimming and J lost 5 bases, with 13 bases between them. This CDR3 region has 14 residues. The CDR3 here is CASSLRAGETEAFF. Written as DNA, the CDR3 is TGTGCCAGCAGCTTGCGGGCAGGGGAGACTGAAGCTTTCTTT.

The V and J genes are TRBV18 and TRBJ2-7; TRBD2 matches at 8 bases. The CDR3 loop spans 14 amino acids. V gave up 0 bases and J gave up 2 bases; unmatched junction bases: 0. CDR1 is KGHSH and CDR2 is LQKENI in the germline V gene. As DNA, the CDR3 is TGTGCCAGCTCACCACCGGGACTAGCCTACGAGCAGTACTTC. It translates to CASSPPGLAYEQYF.

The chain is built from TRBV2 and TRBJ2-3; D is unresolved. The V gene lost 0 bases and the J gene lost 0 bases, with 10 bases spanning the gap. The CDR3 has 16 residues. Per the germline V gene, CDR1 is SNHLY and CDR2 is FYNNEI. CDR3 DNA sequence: TGTGCCAGCAGTGAAGCGTGGGCATCTAGCACAGATACGCAGTATTTT. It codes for CASSEAWASSTDTQYF. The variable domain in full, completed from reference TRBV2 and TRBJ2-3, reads EPEVTQTPSHQVTQMGQEVILRCVPISNHLYFYWYRQILGQKVEFLVSFYNNEISEKSEIFDDQFSVERPDGSNFTLKIRSTKLEDSAMYFCASSEAWASSTDTQYFGPGTRLTVL.